Each of the 14 T cell receptor beta chains below was sequenced from the same sample in a study of T cell responses to AZD1222 COVID-19 vaccine. Assay: immunoSEQ multiplex PCR; the TCRdb copy retains only in-frame clones and omits some. The table has some 200,000 clones, around 90% seen once. The starting material was peripheral blood, obtained on day 0 of AZD1222 vaccination. These receptors were obtained from an adult in good health.

The chain couples TRBV4-3 to TRBJ1-5; the D is unclear. This CDR3 region has 16 residues. Trimming shortened V by 0 bases and J by 0 bases, and 9 bases separated the two germline ends. Germline V gene sequence: CDR1 LGHNA, CDR2 YSLEER. The CDR3, as DNA: TGCGCCAGCAGCCAAGATCATTTCGATAGCAATCAGCCCCAGCATTTT. Translated: CASSQDHFDSNQPQHF.

The chain has TRBV6-5 and TRBJ2-5; D is unresolved. Deletions cut 10 bases from V and 1 base from J, with 13 bases between. CDR3 length: 13 amino acids. Per the germline V gene, CDR1 is MNHEY and CDR2 is SVGAGI. This CDR3 is CATESTFQETQYF. The CDR3, as DNA: TGTGCCACCGAATCGACTTTCCAAGAGACCCAGTACTTC.

As DNA, the CDR3 is TGTGCCAGCAGCTTAGTCAGTCAAGAGACCCAGTACTTC. Its protein is CASSLVSQETQYF. The J gene is TRBJ2-5, the V gene TRBV7-6; no clear D. The CDR3 length is 13 residues. Trimming shortened V by 1 base and J by 2 bases, and 5 bases separated the two germline ends. Germline assignment: CDR1 SGHVS and CDR2 FNYEAQ. Based on the CDR3 plus reference TRBV7-6 and TRBJ2-5, the full variable domain is GAGVSQSPRYKVTKRGQDVALRCDPISGHVSLYWYRQALGQGPEFLTYFNYEAQQDKSGLPNDRFSAERPEGSISTLTIQRTEQRDSAMYRCASSLVSQETQYFGPGTRLLVL.

The chain has TRBV19 and TRBJ1-2; a possible D gene is TRBD1 (6 bases). The length of the CDR3 is 13 residues. Germline CDR1 reads LNHDA; CDR2 reads SQIVND (reference sequence). The V gene lost 4 bases and the J gene lost 5 bases, with 11 bases spanning the gap. CDR3 region: CASSTPQGYGYTF. DNA for the CDR3: TGTGCCAGTAGTACCCCTCAGGGGTATGGCTACACCTTC.

The rearrangement uses TRBV2 and TRBJ1-5; D is ambiguous. Looked up from germline, CDR1 is SNHLY and CDR2 is FYNNEI. CDR3 length: 13 residues. V gave up 6 bases and J gave up 3 bases, with 9 bases separating them. The CDR3 is CASRRSSNQPQHF. CDR3 coding DNA: TGTGCCAGCAGACGGAGTTCCAATCAGCCCCAGCATTTT.

The chain is built from TRBV28 and TRBJ1-1; no definite D call. Germline V lookup: CDR1 MDHEN, CDR2 SYDVKM. The CDR3 runs to 14 residues. V was clipped by 2 bases and J by 2 bases, with 9 bases between them. The CDR3 DNA reads as TGTGCCAGCAGTTTAGGAGGGAAAAACACTGAAGCTTTCTTT. This codes for CASSLGGKNTEAFF.

The chain is built from TRBV7-2 and TRBJ1-5; 8 bases align to TRBD1. There are 14 residues in the CDR3. V shed 4 bases, J shed 2 bases, and the junction held 1 base outside the gene matches. The germline gives CDR1 SGHTA, CDR2 FQGNSA. In DNA form, the CDR3 reads TGTGCCAGCAGCTCGACAGGGGGCAATCAGCCCCAGCATTTT. Encoded protein: CASSSTGGNQPQHF. Full variable domain (remainder filled in from reference TRBV7-2 and TRBJ1-5): GAGVSQSPSNKVTEKGKDVELRCDPISGHTALYWYRQSLGQGLEFLIYFQGNSAPDKSGLPSDRFSAERTGGSVSTLTIQRTQQEDSAVYLCASSSTGGNQPQHFGDGTRLSIL.

The chain has TRBV11-1 and TRBJ2-1, with TRBD1 identical over 11 bases. CDR1 is SGHAT and CDR2 is FQDESV in the germline V gene (reference sequence). The CDR3 contains 15 residues. J lost 8 bases, V lost 5 bases, and 8 bases had no gene match. This CDR3 is CASSTWTGGEDEQFF. The CDR3 DNA reads as TGTGCCAGCAGCACTTGGACAGGGGGCGAGGATGAGCAGTTCTTC.

The chain carries TRBV28 and TRBJ2-7; TRBD1 matches 8 bases. Germline CDR1 reads MDHEN; CDR2 reads SYDVKM. The CDR3 runs 16 residues. V lost 4 bases and J lost 2; bases outside the gene matches: 10. The CDR3 loop reads CASSSDDRGQTYEQYF. DNA of the CDR3: TGTGCCAGCAGTTCAGATGACAGGGGCCAAACCTACGAGCAGTACTTC.

DNA for the CDR3: TGTGCCAGCAGTCAAGGGGATGGGGACGGACTCTATGGCTACACCTTC. Its translation: CASSQGDGDGLYGYTF. V usage is TRBV28 and J usage is TRBJ1-2, with D maybe TRBD1 (5 bases). The CDR3 is 16 residues long. With 5 bases removed from V and 4 bases from J, the gap between germline ends came to 20 bases. The V gene's germline CDR1 is MDHEN and CDR2 SYDVKM.

The chain carries TRBV24-1 and TRBJ2-3; unclear D gene. V lost 0 bases to trimming and J lost 7 bases, with 7 bases between them. Germline loops: CDR1 KGHDR, CDR2 SFDVKD. The CDR3 covers 13 residues. CDR3 protein: CATSDLLTNTQYF. CDR3 DNA sequence: TGTGCCACCAGTGATTTGCTAACGAATACGCAGTATTTT.

This clone was seen more than once but under ten times. The rearrangement links TRBV6-5 to TRBJ2-7; TRBD1 matches at 8 bases. V dropped 8 bases and J dropped 6; count of bases not matched to a gene: 12. CDR1 and CDR2 from the germline V gene are MNHEY and SVGAGI. This CDR3 has 14 residues. DNA for the CDR3: TGTGCCAGCTCACCGGGACAGGCCACCCGCGAGCAGTACTTC. Its protein product is CASSPGQATREQYF.

This clone was seen only once. This chain uses TRBV7-3 with TRBJ1-6; D gene uncertain. The CDR3 spans 14 residues. Trimming took 5 bases from V and 9 from J, leaving 14 bases between them. The germline gives CDR1 SGHTA, CDR2 FQGTGA. CDR3 protein: CASSPGPSGSPLHF. In nucleotides, the CDR3 is TGTGCCAGCAGCCCGGGTCCAAGCGGTTCACCCCTCCACTTT.

This chain links TRBV19 with TRBJ2-2, with 7 nucleotides matching TRBD1. There are 15 residues in the CDR3. With 9 bases clipped from V and 3 bases from J, the junction kept 10 bases outside the gene matches. CDR1 is LNHDA, CDR2 SQIVND, per germline (reference sequence). CDR3 bases: TGTGCCAGAGTCCCAGGGGGTGAGGACACCGGGGAGCTGTTTTTT. This encodes CARVPGGEDTGELFF.